This T cell receptor (beta chain) was profiled in a study of Ad26.COV2.S vaccination and SARS-CoV-2 variants. Study overall: A COV1001 Ad26.COV2.S trial-arm participant provided the sample. Intramuscularly, Ad26.COV2.S was given either once or twice, 56 days apart.

Trimming cost V 10 bases and J 4 bases; bases outside gene matches: 6. This CDR3 spans 14 amino acids. Germline CDR1 reads LNHDA; CDR2 reads SQIVND (reference sequence). Sequencing was performed with immunoSEQ multiplex PCR; in TCRdb, only in-frame clones are kept and a portion is missing. Of about 420,000 clones listed, roughly 90% are singletons. Treatment here: some 20 received Ad26.COV2.S at low or high dose, single or two shots; about 5 received placebo; per-sample allocation not given. Day 63 after the first injection of vaccine or placebo was the sampling time. Participants' vaccine, an Ad26 vector, delivered Wuhan-strain SARS-CoV-2 spike.

The sequences come from peripheral blood, collected in a trial of Ad26.COV2.S vaccine versus placebo. The rearrangement joins TRBV19 to TRBJ2-7; 14 bases are shared with TRBD2. This clonotype was obtained from a person aged 18-65 years who received the Ad26.COV2.S COVID-19 vaccine or a placebo. CDR3 sequence reads: CATSGLAGEYEQYF. The CDR3 nucleotides are TGTGCCACCTCGGGACTAGCGGGGGAGTACGAGCAGTACTTC.